The rows below give T cell receptor beta chains drawn from one sample of a study of T cells in Graves' hyperthyroidism and ophthalmopathy. TCRdb processed the multiplex PCR reads anew with MiXCR; each CDR3 protein has one entry. Found here are a few hundred thousand distinct CDR3 sequences, roughly an eighth of them singletons; the top ten hold 34%. The sequenced sample consisted of blood. All receptors derive from a woman aged 40 to 55 with Graves' ophthalmopathy. The CDR3 runs from the conserved cysteine through the conserved F or W. Size tells how often a clone was seen (once, few, many) or the class of an expanded clone, and some rows leave it out.

TRBJ2-7,many,TRBV2,CASSEDRGAGVSYEQYF
TRBJ2-3,many,TRBV20-1,CSAQSGGASDTQYF
TRBJ2-3,many,TRBV7-9,CASSQYGQGSTDTQYF
TRBJ2-5,NA,TRBV7-2,CASAQQGNQETQYF
TRBJ1-5,NA,TRBV20-1,CSASRSQSNQPQHF
TRBJ1-4,few,TRBV27,CASLSRDRFSEKLFF
TRBJ2-1,NA,TRBV9,CASSVVPAGNLGVDNEQFF
TRBJ2-6,many,TRBV27,CASSQGSSGANVLTF
TRBJ1-2,many,TRBV27,CASSSPGGGLGYTF
TRBJ2-1,many,TRBV20-1,CSARWTSGYNEQFF
TRBJ2-7,many,TRBV5-6,CASSLDTTYEQYF
TRBJ2-7,NA,TRBV3-1,CASSQEPSGAGEQYF
TRBJ2-3,NA,TRBV4-1,CASSQDRERELTDTQYF
TRBJ2-7,NA,TRBV6-1,CASTEIIQGSGEQYF
TRBJ1-4,many,TRBV2,CATQRSGVNEKLFF
TRBJ2-5,many,TRBV28,CASSPQGVKETQYF
TRBJ2-3,many,TRBV2,CASSGATGGDWDTQYF
TRBJ2-3,many,TRBV12-3/TRBV12-4,CASRPGIRTDTQYF
TRBJ2-5,NA,TRBV20-1,CSAARDRGTQYF
TRBJ1-2,many,TRBV29-1,CSVVGRLEGSSGYTF
TRBJ1-5,many,TRBV6-2/TRBV6-3,CASSLSVHQPQHF
TRBJ1-4,many,TRBV2,CASIQTVTNEKLFF
TRBJ2-1,many,TRBV28,CASSSSGGAGYNEQFF
TRBJ2-2,NA,TRBV9,CASSVAGALFANTGELFF
TRBJ2-1,NA,TRBV18,CASSPPGQGEQFF
TRBJ1-1,few,TRBV15,CATSTNRGLSTEAFF
TRBJ2-3,NA,TRBV24-1,CATSDQGLPAGDTQYF
TRBJ1-2,few,TRBV27,CASSKTGAGYGYTF
TRBJ2-7,many,TRBV20-1,CSAQREDASDEQYF
TRBJ2-7,many,TRBV6-5,CASSYEAAYEQYF
TRBJ1-4,many,TRBV2,CASSEAPPLEGLFEKLFF
TRBJ2-1,NA,TRBV5-4,CASSPHWTGRNEQFF
TRBJ1-3,many,TRBV12-3/TRBV12-4,CASSFAAGNTIYF
TRBJ1-6,few,TRBV27,CASSLRQGASPLHF
TRBJ2-7,many,TRBV27,CASSFRDRGHEQYF
TRBJ2-7,few,TRBV28,CASRLGTAYYEQYF
TRBJ1-2,many,TRBV24-1,CATSDLTGASYGYTF
TRBJ2-5,many,TRBV24-1,CATESQAGEETQYF
TRBJ1-1,few,TRBV28,CASRLPGFWTEAFF
TRBJ2-1,many,TRBV28,CASSLSIAGKFYNEQFF
TRBJ2-5,many,TRBV10-3,CAISESAIFQETQYF
TRBJ2-7,many,TRBV2,CASSEREDRGPHSYEQYF
TRBJ2-5,many,TRBV18,CASSPQLAESQYF
TRBJ1-4,many,TRBV3-1,CASRKQGGDEKLFF